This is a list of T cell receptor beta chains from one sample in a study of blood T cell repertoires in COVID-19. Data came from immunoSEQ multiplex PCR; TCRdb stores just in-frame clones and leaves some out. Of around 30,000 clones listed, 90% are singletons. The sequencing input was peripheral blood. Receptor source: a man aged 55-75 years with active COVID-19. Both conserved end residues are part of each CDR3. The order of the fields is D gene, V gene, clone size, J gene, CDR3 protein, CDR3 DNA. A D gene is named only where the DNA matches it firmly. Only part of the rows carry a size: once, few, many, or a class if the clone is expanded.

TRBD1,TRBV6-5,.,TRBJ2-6,CASIDRGGGANVLTF,TGTGCCAGCATCGACAGGGGAGGTGGGGCCAACGTCCTGACTTTC
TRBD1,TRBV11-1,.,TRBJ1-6,CASSLNGDRGGSPLHF,TGTGCCAGCAGCCTAAACGGAGACAGGGGAGGCTCACCCCTCCACTTT
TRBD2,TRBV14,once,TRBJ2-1,CASSQRGGRTQFF,TGTGCCAGCAGCCAACGCGGGGGTCGAACACAGTTCTTC
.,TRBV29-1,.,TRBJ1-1,CSVEGVGGQDTEAFF,TGCAGCGTTGAGGGAGTTGGGGGACAAGACACTGAAGCTTTCTTT
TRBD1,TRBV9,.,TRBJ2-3,CASSVVGTGTDTQYF,TGTGCCAGCAGCGTAGTGGGGACAGGGACAGATACGCAGTATTTT
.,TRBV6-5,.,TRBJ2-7,CASSRRDTRYEQYF,TGTGCCAGCAGTAGACGGGACACAAGGTACGAGCAGTACTTC
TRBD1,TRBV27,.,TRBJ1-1,CASSPARGHTEAFF,TGTGCCAGCAGTCCAGCCAGGGGGCACACTGAAGCTTTCTTT
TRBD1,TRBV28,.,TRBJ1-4,CASSLGQGREKLFF,TGTGCCAGCAGTTTGGGACAGGGACGGGAAAAACTGTTTTTT
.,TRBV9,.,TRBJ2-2,CASSASRVDTGELFF,TGTGCCAGCAGCGCCTCGAGGGTTGACACCGGGGAGCTGTTTTTT
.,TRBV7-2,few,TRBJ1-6,CASSLRGSVNNSPLHF,TGTGCCAGCAGCTTAAGAGGGTCAGTTAATAATTCACCCCTCCACTTT
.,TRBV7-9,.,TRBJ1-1,CASSLAGRGRMNTEAFF,TGTGCCAGCAGCTTAGCGGGGCGGGGCCGCATGAACACTGAAGCTTTCTTT
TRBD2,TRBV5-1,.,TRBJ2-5,CASSPGGAGPQETQYF,TGCGCCAGCAGCCCGGGGGGGGCAGGGCCCCAAGAGACCCAGTACTTC
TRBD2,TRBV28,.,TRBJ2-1,CAIERGNEQFF,TGTGCCATAGAGCGGGGAAATGAGCAGTTCTTC
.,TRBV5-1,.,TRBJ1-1,CASSHTGPVGAEAFF,TGCGCCAGCAGCCATACAGGGCCGGTGGGCGCTGAAGCTTTCTTT
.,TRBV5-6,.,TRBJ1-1,CASSRDTNTEAFF,TGTGCCAGCAGCCGTGACACAAACACTGAAGCTTTCTTT
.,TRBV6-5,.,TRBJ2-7,CASRALYEQYF,TGTGCCAGCAGAGCACTTTACGAGCAGTACTTC
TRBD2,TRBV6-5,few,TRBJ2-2,CASSSGTSVTGELFF,TGTGCCAGTTCGTCCGGGACTAGCGTCACCGGGGAGCTGTTTTTT
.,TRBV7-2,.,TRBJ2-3,CASSLWGSAGDTQYF,TGTGCCAGCAGCTTATGGGGTTCGGCGGGGGATACGCAGTATTTT
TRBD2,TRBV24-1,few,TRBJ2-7,CATSESGTRSYEQYF,TGTGCCACCAGTGAATCCGGGACTAGAAGTTACGAGCAGTACTTC
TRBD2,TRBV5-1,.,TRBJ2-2,CASSPRVAGGGGELFF,TGCGCCAGCAGCCCCCGCGTAGCGGGGGGCGGCGGGGAGCTGTTTTTT
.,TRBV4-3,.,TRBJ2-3,CASSQVGQTTDTQYF,TGCGCCAGCAGCCAAGTAGGACAGACCACAGATACGCAGTATTTT
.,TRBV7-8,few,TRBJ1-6,CASSLARAHNSPLHF,TGTGCCAGCAGCTTAGCGCGGGCCCATAATTCACCCCTCCACTTT
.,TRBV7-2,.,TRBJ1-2,CASNDRGNDGYTF,TGTGCCAGCAACGACCGGGGAAACGATGGCTACACCTTC
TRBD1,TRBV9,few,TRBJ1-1,CASSSDGQGPEAFF,TGTGCCAGCAGCTCGGACGGACAGGGACCTGAAGCTTTCTTT
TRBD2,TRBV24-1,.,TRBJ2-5,CATSEEAGGRETQYF,TGTGCCACCAGTGAGGAAGCGGGGGGGCGGGAGACCCAGTACTTC
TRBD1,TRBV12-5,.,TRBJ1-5,CASGENRGFDQPQHF,TGTGCTAGTGGGGAAAACAGGGGGTTCGATCAGCCCCAGCATTTT
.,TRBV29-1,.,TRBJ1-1,CSVLGGTEAFF,TGCAGCGTTCTCGGGGGCACTGAAGCTTTCTTT
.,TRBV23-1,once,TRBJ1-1,CASSHPRVRAFF,TGCGCCAGCAGTCATCCGAGGGTCCGGGCTTTCTTT
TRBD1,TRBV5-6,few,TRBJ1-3,CASSPTGGSGNTIYF,TGTGCCAGCAGCCCGACAGGGGGCTCTGGAAACACCATATATTTT